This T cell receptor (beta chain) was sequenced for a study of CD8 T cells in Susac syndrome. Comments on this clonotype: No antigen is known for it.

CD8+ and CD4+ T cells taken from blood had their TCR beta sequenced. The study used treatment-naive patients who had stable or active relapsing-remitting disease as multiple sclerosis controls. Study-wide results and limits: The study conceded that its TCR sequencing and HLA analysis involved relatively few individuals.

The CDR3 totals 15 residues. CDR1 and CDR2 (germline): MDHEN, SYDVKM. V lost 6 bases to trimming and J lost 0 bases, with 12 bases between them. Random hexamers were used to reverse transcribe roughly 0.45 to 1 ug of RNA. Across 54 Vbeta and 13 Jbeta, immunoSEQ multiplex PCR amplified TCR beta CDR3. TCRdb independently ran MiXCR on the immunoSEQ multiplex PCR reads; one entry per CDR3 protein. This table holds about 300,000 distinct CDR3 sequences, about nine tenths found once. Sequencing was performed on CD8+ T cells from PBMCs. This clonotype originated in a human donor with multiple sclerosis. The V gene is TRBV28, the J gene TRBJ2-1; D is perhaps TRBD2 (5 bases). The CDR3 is CASRITSYSYNEQFF. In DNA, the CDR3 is TGTGCCAGCAGGATTACTAGTTACTCCTACAATGAGCAGTTCTTC.